Listed here are 3 T cell receptor beta chains from one sample, sequenced in a study of shared clonotypes between healthy human individuals. Profiled with immunoSEQ multiplex PCR; TCRdb holds only in-frame clones, not every one. Among 2 million to 2.5 million clones listed, less than 95% were seen once. The sequenced sample consisted of naive CD4+ T cells from PBMCs. Subset defined: CD45RA+ positively selected. Receptor source: a man in his late teens or twenties in good health. Some clones in this sample may be carry-over from other donors' samples.

The chain couples TRBV4-3 to TRBJ2-1; TRBD2 matches 9 bases. Per germline, CDR1 LGHNA and CDR2 YSLEER. The CDR3 contains 17 residues. V was clipped by 4 bases and J by 8 bases; unmatched bases: 15. CDR3 residues: CASSPQAASGAGHEQFF. The DNA for the CDR3 is TGCGCCAGCAGCCCGCAGGCGGCTAGCGGGGCGGGCCATGAGCAGTTCTTC.

The chain combines TRBV6-1 with TRBJ2-3, with D perhaps matching TRBD1 (5 bases). Germline V lookup: CDR1 MNHNS, CDR2 SASEGT. The CDR3 contains 15 residues. Trimming pared 2 bases from V and 1 base from J, leaving 10 bases between. For the CDR3, the DNA is TGTGCCAGCAGTGAAACAGGCTCTCGCACAGATACGCAGTATTTT. Translation gives CASSETGSRTDTQYF.

This chain connects TRBV28 to TRBJ1-1; D is unclear. The V end lost 7 bases, the J end lost 1 base, and 10 bases lay between the germline ends. The germline V gene has CDR1 MDHEN and CDR2 SYDVKM. This CDR3 has 13 residues. The CDR3, as DNA: TGTGCCAGCATGGCAGAAAAGAACACTGAAGCTTTCTTT. This gives the protein CASMAEKNTEAFF. The variable domain in full, completed from reference TRBV28 and TRBJ1-1, reads DVKVTQSSRYLVKRTGEKVFLECVQDMDHENMFWYRQDPGLGLRLIYFSYDVKMKEKGDIPEGYSVSREKKERFSLILESASTNQTSMYLCASMAEKNTEAFFGQGTRLTVV.